This T cell receptor beta chain emerged from a study of cytomegalovirus exposure and HLA in healthy donors. This CDR3 comprises 14 residues. V lost 4 bases, J lost 2 bases, and 12 bases lay in between. Germline V gene lookup returns CDR1 SNHLY and CDR2 FYNNEI. The PCR used 60 Vbeta and 13 Jbeta primers. Here immunoSEQ multiplex PCR was the method, and the copy in TCRdb shows in-frame clones only, minus some. Altogether 80,000 to 100,000 clones are present, more than 60% being singletons, with the ten largest covering about 7%. The TCR was taken from a man aged 50 to 60 in good health and CMV-seropositive. The chain links TRBV2 to TRBJ2-7, with D possibly being TRBD2 (6 bases). Sequencing input: PBMCs. For the CDR3, the DNA is TGTGCCAGCAGTGGAACAGGAGGGACCTACGAGCAGTACTTC. Residues: CASSGTGGTYEQYF.